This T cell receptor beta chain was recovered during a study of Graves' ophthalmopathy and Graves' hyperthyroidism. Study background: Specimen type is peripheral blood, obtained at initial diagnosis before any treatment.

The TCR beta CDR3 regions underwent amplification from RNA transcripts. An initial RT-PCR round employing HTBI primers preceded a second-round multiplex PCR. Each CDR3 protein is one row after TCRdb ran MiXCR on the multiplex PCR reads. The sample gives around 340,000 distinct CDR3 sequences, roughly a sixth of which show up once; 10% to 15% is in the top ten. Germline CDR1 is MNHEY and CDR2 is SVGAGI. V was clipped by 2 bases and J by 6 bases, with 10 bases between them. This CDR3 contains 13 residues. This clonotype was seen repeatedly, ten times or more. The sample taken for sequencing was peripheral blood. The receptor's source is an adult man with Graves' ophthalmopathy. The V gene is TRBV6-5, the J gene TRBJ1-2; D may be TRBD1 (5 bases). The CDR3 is CASSYGGMNGYTF. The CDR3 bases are TGTGCCAGCAGTTACGGGGGAATGAATGGCTACACCTTC.